The 18 T cell receptor beta chains listed next were all sequenced from one sample in a study of blood T cell repertoires in COVID-19. Using immunoSEQ multiplex PCR, the repertoire was profiled, and TCRdb retains in-frame clones only, with some absent. The repertoire holds roughly 80,000 clones, with 80% to 90% as singletons. What was sequenced was peripheral blood. The receptors were sampled from a woman aged 55-70 years with acute or convalescent COVID-19.

This chain links TRBV9 with TRBJ2-2; D is uncertain. The V and J ends lost 5 bases and 3 bases respectively, with 5 bases between them. Per germline, CDR1 SGDLS and CDR2 YYNGEE. This CDR3 is 12 amino acids long. CDR3 bases: TGTGCCAGCAGGGGCGACACCGGGGAGCTGTTTTTT. It translates to CASRGDTGELFF.

V usage is TRBV3-1 (or the pseudogene TRBV3-2) and J usage is TRBJ1-6; 7 bases map to TRBD1. V lost 6 bases to trimming and J lost 6 bases; unmatched junction nucleotides: 11. Looked up from germline, CDR1 is LGHDT and CDR2 is YNNKEL (reference sequence). The CDR3 has 16 residues. CDR3 loop: CASRDRPAGVNSPLHF. For the CDR3, the DNA is TGTGCCAGCAGGGACAGGCCCGCAGGGGTTAATTCACCCCTCCACTTT.

This rearrangement joins TRBV19 to TRBJ2-1, with 9 bases matching TRBD2. The CDR3 sequence is 17 residues long. Germline CDR1 reads LNHDA; CDR2 reads SQIVND (reference sequence). The V segment lost 0 bases and the J segment 6 bases; nucleotides outside the gene matches: 9. The DNA for the CDR3 is TGTGCCAGTAGTATAGATCTCGCGGGAGGGCGGGGCAATGAGCAGTTCTTC. It specifies CASSIDLAGGRGNEQFF. The full variable domain, with the rest looked up from reference TRBV19 and TRBJ2-1, is DGGITQSPKYLFRKEGQNVTLSCEQNLNHDAMYWYRQDPGQGLRLIYYSQIVNDFQKGDIAEGYSVSREKKESFPLTVTSAQKNPTAFYLCASSIDLAGGRGNEQFFGPGTRLTVL.

The rearrangement uses TRBV11-3 and TRBJ2-1, with 8 bases that match TRBD2. The CDR3 sequence is 16 residues long. CDR1 is SGHNT, CDR2 YENEEA, per germline. The V and J ends lost 2 bases and 2 bases, in that order; junction bases with no gene match: 5. The CDR3 sequence: CASSLWNSGTYNEQFF. The CDR3 DNA reads TGTGCCAGCAGCTTATGGAATAGCGGGACCTACAATGAGCAGTTCTTC.

This clone was observed a few times. This chain connects TRBV4-1 to TRBJ1-1, with 7 nucleotides matching TRBD1. The CDR3 is 22 residues long. J lost 0 bases, V lost 1 base, and 23 bases had no gene match. Germline-derived CDR1 and CDR2 are MGHRA and YSYEKL. CDR3 region: CASSQAGTTQGGLLTLNTEAFF. As DNA, the CDR3 is TGCGCCAGCAGCCAAGCAGGGACCACCCAGGGGGGCCTACTTACTTTGAACACTGAAGCTTTCTTT.

The chain carries TRBV6-5 and TRBJ2-1, with D tentatively TRBD1 (5 bases). V lost 6 bases to trimming and J lost 8 bases, with 11 bases between them. This CDR3 has 12 residues. Germline values: CDR1 MNHEY, CDR2 SVGAGI. The CDR3 region is CASSPRGDEQFF. In DNA form, the CDR3 reads TGTGCCAGCAGCCCAAGGGGCGATGAGCAGTTCTTC.

V usage is TRBV11-1 and J usage is TRBJ1-2, with D unresolved. CDR3 length equals 14 residues. V lost 0 bases, J lost 4 bases, and 9 bases lay in between. The germline V gene has CDR1 SGHAT and CDR2 FQDESV (reference sequence). The DNA of the CDR3 is TGTGCCAGCAGCTTAGCCTTCAGTGGCTATGGCTACACCTTC. Encoded protein: CASSLAFSGYGYTF.

CDR3 sequence reads: CASSLGGQSTNEKLFF. CDR3 nucleotides: TGTGCCAGCAGCTTAGGCGGACAGTCAACTAATGAAAAACTGTTTTTT. J is TRBJ1-4 and V is TRBV7-9; D perhaps matches TRBD1 (6 bases). The CDR3 has 16 amino acids. Trimming took off 1 base at V and 0 bases at J, with 9 bases between the two ends. Looked up from germline, CDR1 is SEHNR and CDR2 is FQNEAQ (reference sequence). The whole variable domain, filled in from reference TRBV7-9 and TRBJ1-4, reads DTGVSQNPRHKITKRGQNVTFRCDPISEHNRLYWYRQTLGQGPEFLTYFQNEAQLEKSRLLSDRFSAERPKGSFSTLEIQRTEQGDSAMYLCASSLGGQSTNEKLFFGSGTQLSVL.

This clone was detected only once. The chain is built from TRBV29-1 and TRBJ1-3, with D possibly TRBD1 on 6 matching bases. CDR3 length: 13 amino acids. Germline V lookup: CDR1 SQVTM, CDR2 ANQGSEA. The V end was cut by 7 bases, the J end by 0 bases, with 10 bases between. The CDR3 sequence: CSAGQSSGNTIYF. CDR3 bases: TGCAGCGCTGGACAGTCCTCTGGAAACACCATATATTTT.

The rearrangement joins TRBV5-4 to TRBJ2-7; the match to TRBD2 covers 10 bases. Unmatched junction bases numbered 4, after V lost 4 bases and J lost 0 bases. This CDR3 region has 15 residues. Germline assignment: CDR1 SGHNT and CDR2 YYREEE (reference sequence). Written as DNA, the CDR3 is TGTGCCAGCAGCCAGGGACTAGCGAGCTCCTACGAGCAGTACTTC. It encodes CASSQGLASSYEQYF.

The rearrangement joins TRBV6-5 to TRBJ1-3, with unresolved D. Germline loops: CDR1 MNHEY, CDR2 SVGAGI. Trimming removed 6 bases at V and 0 bases at J, with 9 bases between. This CDR3 has 14 residues. CDR3 in DNA: TGTGCCAGCAGGGCAGATAACTCTGGAAACACCATATATTTT. Its protein is CASRADNSGNTIYF.

The V gene is TRBV5-1, the J gene TRBJ2-5; D possibly corresponds to TRBD2 (6 bases). The CDR3 extends over 15 amino acids. Germline loops: CDR1 SGHRS, CDR2 YFSETQ. Trimming removed 1 base at V and 5 bases at J, with 15 bases between. The CDR3 bases are TGCGCCAGCAGCTTGATTTCCGCGGGGCAGGAGACCCAGTACTTC. Its translation is CASSLISAGQETQYF.

This clone occurred once. The chain employs TRBV7-3 and TRBJ2-3, with 11 bases identical to TRBD2. The CDR3 extends over 15 amino acids. Trimming took 5 bases from V and 9 from J; bases not matched to a gene: 10. The germline V gene has CDR1 SGHTA and CDR2 FQGTGA. The CDR3: CASSPGLAVVETQYF. In DNA form, the CDR3 reads TGTGCCAGCAGCCCGGGACTAGCGGTGGTGGAAACGCAGTATTTT.

The sample holds one count of this clone. The CDR3 region has the DNA TGCGCCAGCAGCGCCGACTTTGGGGGCTCGGGTGGAAACACCATATATTTT. It yields the protein CASSADFGGSGGNTIYF. The chain is built from TRBV5-1 and TRBJ1-3, with D perhaps TRBD1 (6 bases). Germline CDR1 reads SGHRS; CDR2 reads YFSETQ. Trimming shortened V by 4 bases and J by 3 bases, and 20 bases separated the two germline ends. The CDR3 is 17 residues long.

The chain joins TRBV10-1 to TRBJ1-6; 7 positions match TRBD1. This CDR3 is 14 amino acids long. V shed 4 bases, J shed 7 bases, and the junction held 4 bases outside the gene matches. The germline V gene encodes CDR1 WNHNN and CDR2 SYGVQD (reference sequence). The CDR3 DNA is TGCGCCAGCAGTGGCGGGACAGAGAATTCACCCCTCCACTTT. It encodes CASSGGTENSPLHF.

The chain combines TRBV5-1 with TRBJ1-2; the match to TRBD1 covers 10 bases. The V gene end was trimmed by 4 bases and the J gene end by 8 bases; junction bases not matched to a gene: 8. Looked up from germline, CDR1 is SGHRS and CDR2 is YFSETQ. The CDR3 is 14 amino acids. In DNA, the CDR3 is TGCGCCAGCAGCCTTCCCCAGACAGGGGGCGGCTACACCTTC. It yields the protein CASSLPQTGGGYTF. Full variable domain (missing parts from reference TRBV5-1 and TRBJ1-2): KAGVTQTPRYLIKTRGQQVTLSCSPISGHRSVSWYQQTPGQGLQFLFEYFSETQRNKGNFPGRFSGRQFSNSRSEMNVSTLELGDSALYLCASSLPQTGGGYTFGSGTRLTVV.

The genes are TRBV6-5 and TRBJ2-1; 9 bases align to TRBD2. The CDR3 contains 15 residues. Germline CDR1 and CDR2: MNHEY and SVGAGI. V lost 2 bases and J lost 4; bases outside the gene matches: 3. Here the CDR3 DNA reads TGTGCCAGCAGTTACGCGGGAGGGCCTTACAATGAGCAGTTCTTC. This translates into CASSYAGGPYNEQFF.

The V call is TRBV5-4, the J call TRBJ1-3; maybe TRBD1 (5 bases). Germline-derived CDR1 and CDR2 are SGHNT and YYREEE (reference sequence). V lost 4 bases and J lost 0, with 11 bases in between. This CDR3 has 15 amino acids. The CDR3 here is CASSVDSLSGNTIYF. CDR3 nucleotide sequence: TGTGCCAGCAGCGTAGACAGTCTCTCTGGAAACACCATATATTTT.